This TCR beta chain derives from a study of blood T cell repertoires in COVID-19. After removal of 2 bases from V and 8 bases from J, the junction contained 2 bases not matched to a gene. CDR1 and CDR2 from the germline V gene are WSHSY and SAAADI. This CDR3 is 12 amino acids long. The method was immunoSEQ multiplex PCR; TCRdb's version includes in-frame clones alone and lacks a portion of them. The data contain approximately 250,000 clones, 65% to 90% of them seen just once; the ten biggest clones take up 9.1%. The chain uses TRBV10-2 and TRBJ1-2; 7 nucleotides match TRBD1. The clonotype was recovered from a woman aged 45 to 65 with acute COVID-19. The sequencing input was PBMCs or T cells enriched from blood (not recorded which). The CDR3 nucleotides are TGCGCCAGCAGTGAGAGGGGACAGGGCTACACCTTC. This translates into CASSERGQGYTF.